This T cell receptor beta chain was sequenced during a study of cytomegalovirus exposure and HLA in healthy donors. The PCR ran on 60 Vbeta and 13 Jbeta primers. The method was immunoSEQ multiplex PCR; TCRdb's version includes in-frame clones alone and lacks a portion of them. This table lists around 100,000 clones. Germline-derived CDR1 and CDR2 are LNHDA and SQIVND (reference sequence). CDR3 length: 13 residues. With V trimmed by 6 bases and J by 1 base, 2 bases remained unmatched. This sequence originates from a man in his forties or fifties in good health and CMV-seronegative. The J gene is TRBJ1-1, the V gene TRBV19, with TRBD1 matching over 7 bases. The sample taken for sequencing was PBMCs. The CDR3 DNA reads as TGTGCCAGTAGCGCAGGGGGGAACACTGAAGCTTTCTTT. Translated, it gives CASSAGGNTEAFF.